This T cell receptor (beta chain) was retrieved from a study of T cell responses to AZD1222 COVID-19 vaccine. Overall study results and limits: Regions 160-218 and 743-854 dominated among vaccine-associated CD4 TCRs spanning spike. Baseline seropositivity characterized only a handful of AZD1222 recipients.

The junction had 12 bases not matched to a gene; V was cut back by 7 bases and J by 4 bases. From germline, CDR1 is SNHLY and CDR2 FYNNEI. The CDR3 length is 15 residues. Only one count was recorded for this clone. The antigen is undetermined. Assay used: immunoSEQ multiplex PCR; TCRdb lists only in-frame clones, some missing. The sample contains roughly 35,000 clones, roughly 74% of which appear only once. This chain joins TRBV2 and TRBJ1-2; 7 positions match TRBD1. The TCR originated in an adult who received the AZD1222 COVID-19 vaccine. Sequenced here: peripheral blood, sampled 28 days after the second AZD1222 dose. CDR3 residues: CASTARQGSFYGYTF. CDR3 coding DNA: TGTGCCAGCACCGCCCGACAGGGTTCATTCTATGGCTACACCTTC. Variable domain in full (rest from reference TRBV2 and TRBJ1-2): EPEVTQTPSHQVTQMGQEVILRCVPISNHLYFYWYRQILGQKVEFLVSFYNNEISEKSEIFDDQFSVERPDGSNFTLKIRSTKLEDSAMYFCASTARQGSFYGYTFGSGTRLTVV.